The 15 T cell receptor beta chains listed next were all sequenced from one sample in a study of OX40 agonist ivuxolimab in advanced cancers. The method was immunoSEQ multiplex PCR; TCRdb's version includes in-frame clones alone and lacks a portion of them. The sample yields about 45,000 clones, about 90% seen once. Sequences were derived from CD4+ or CD8+ T cells sorted from blood, sampled in a trial of the OX40 agonist ivuxolimab. The receptors shown here come from an adult with an advanced solid tumor such as melanoma, head and neck, liver or kidney cancer.

The chain couples TRBV6-6 to TRBJ2-1; 7 bases map to TRBD2. This CDR3 has 15 amino acids. Germline CDR1 and CDR2: MNHNY and SVGAGI (reference sequence). V shed 6 bases and J 2 bases; nucleotides not matched to a gene: 7. The CDR3 loop is CASSPLAATYNEQFF. Here the CDR3 DNA reads TGTGCCAGCAGCCCCCTAGCGGCCACCTACAATGAGCAGTTCTTC.

This sequence joins TRBV4-3 and TRBJ1-1; D is uncertain. Trimming left V 3 bases short and J 8 bases short, with 13 bases between. The CDR3 contains 13 residues. The V gene's germline CDR1 is LGHNA and CDR2 YSLEER. The CDR3 DNA reads TGCGCCAGCAGCCATCCCGGCCAAGGGGAAGCTTTCTTT. As protein: CASSHPGQGEAFF.

There are a few counts of this clone. This rearrangement joins TRBV28 to TRBJ2-1, with 10 bases aligning to TRBD2. Germline CDR1 MDHEN, CDR2 SYDVKM. There are 15 residues in the CDR3. With 1 base clipped from V and 9 bases from J, the junction kept 6 bases outside the gene matches. CDR3 DNA: TGTGCCAGCAGTTTATCGGCTAGCGGGAGCGGTGAGCAGTTCTTC. It yields the protein CASSLSASGSGEQFF.

The V and J genes are TRBV7-2 and TRBJ2-5; 9 bases align to TRBD2. The CDR3 contains 15 residues. V was clipped by 4 bases and J by 5 bases; unmatched bases: 8. The germline gives CDR1 SGHTA, CDR2 FQGNSA. The CDR3 loop reads CASSSIAGVGETQYF. The CDR3 region has the DNA TGTGCCAGCAGCTCTATAGCGGGAGTGGGGGAGACCCAGTACTTC.

The V gene is TRBV7-9, the J gene TRBJ1-4; TRBD1 agrees at 11 bases. CDR3 length: 18 amino acids. Germline V gene lookup returns CDR1 SEHNR and CDR2 FQNEAQ (reference sequence). Unmatched junction bases numbered 8, after V lost 5 bases and J lost 0 bases. CDR3 nucleotides: TGTGCCAGCAGCCCCAGGACAGGGGGCTCGGCAACTAATGAAAAACTGTTTTTT. Translating gives CASSPRTGGSATNEKLFF.

The chain carries TRBV28 and TRBJ1-5; no clear D. The CDR3 has 13 amino acids. Germline V CDR1 and CDR2: MDHEN, SYDVKM. V was clipped by 6 bases and J by 4 bases, with 10 bases between them. CDR3 DNA sequence: TGTGCCAGCAGACTCGAGTTAAATCAGCCCCAGCATTTT. Translating it yields CASRLELNQPQHF.

The CDR3 coding sequence is TGTGCCAGCAGCCACCCGAACACCGGGGAGCTGTTTTTT. Protein sequence: CASSHPNTGELFF. The V call is TRBV5-6, the J call TRBJ2-2; D remains unclear. Germline loops: CDR1 SGHDT, CDR2 YYEEEE. This CDR3 comprises 13 residues. V gave up 4 bases and J gave up 0 bases, with 4 bases separating them. Combining the CDR3 with reference TRBV5-6 and TRBJ2-2 gives the whole variable domain DAGVTQSPTHLIKTRGQQVTLRCSPKSGHDTVSWYQQALGQGPQFIFQYYEEEERQRGNFPDRFSGHQFPNYSSELNVNALLLGDSALYLCASSHPNTGELFFGEGSRLTVL.

The V gene is TRBV2, the J gene TRBJ1-1; D call uncertain. V lost 3 bases and J 2 bases, leaving 7 bases between the germline ends. This CDR3 comprises 13 residues. Per the germline V gene, CDR1 is SNHLY and CDR2 is FYNNEI. CDR3 amino acids: CASSDGLNTEAFF. The CDR3 coding sequence is TGTGCCAGCAGTGACGGGCTTAACACTGAAGCTTTCTTT.

The chain couples TRBV27 to TRBJ1-1, with D tentatively TRBD1 (5 bases). Trimming shortened V by 6 bases and J by 0 bases, and 14 bases separated the two germline ends. CDR3 size: 15 residues. Germline V gives CDR1 MNHEY, CDR2 SMNVEV (reference sequence). The CDR3 spells CASRSGEIMNTEAFF. As DNA, the CDR3 is TGTGCCAGCAGATCGGGGGAAATAATGAACACTGAAGCTTTCTTT.

The rearrangement joins TRBV11-3 to TRBJ2-7; the D is unclear. Germline lookup yields CDR1 SGHNT and CDR2 YENEEA. V was clipped by 5 bases and J by 3 bases, with 5 bases between them. This CDR3 contains 11 residues. The CDR3 here is CASSAGYEQYF. The CDR3 DNA reads as TGTGCCAGCAGCGCAGGCTACGAGCAGTACTTC.

The chain couples TRBV27 to TRBJ2-1; the D gene is possibly TRBD2 (6 bases). V dropped 5 bases and J dropped 5 bases, with 16 bases sitting between them. CDR1 is MNHEY, CDR2 SMNVEV, per germline (reference sequence). The CDR3 covers 15 residues. The CDR3 here is CASSPSGTYNNEQFF. CDR3 in DNA: TGTGCCAGCAGTCCATCCGGGACTTACAACAATGAGCAGTTCTTC.

V and J are TRBV10-3 and TRBJ1-2, with D possibly being TRBD1 (5 bases). Per germline, CDR1 ENHRY and CDR2 SYGVKD. The CDR3 length is 12 residues. V lost 4 bases to trimming and J lost 5 bases, with 8 bases between them. CDR3 amino acids: CAISGGDYGYTF. The CDR3 bases are TGTGCCATCAGTGGGGGCGATTATGGCTACACCTTC.

For the CDR3, the DNA is TGTGCCAGCAGCTCCCGGACTAGCGGGAGTCGAGGCAATGAGCAGTTCTTC. Protein product: CASSSRTSGSRGNEQFF. V is TRBV7-9 and J is TRBJ2-1; 13 nucleotides align to TRBD2. The CDR3 sequence is 17 residues long. Germline V CDR1 and CDR2: SEHNR, FQNEAQ (reference sequence). V was pared by 4 bases and J by 6 bases, with 9 bases of the junction left unmatched.

The gene calls are TRBV18 and TRBJ2-7; 9 nucleotides line up with TRBD2. Germline loops: CDR1 KGHSH, CDR2 LQKENI. This CDR3 is 15 amino acids long. J lost 2 bases, V lost 8 bases, and 10 bases had no gene match. CDR3 amino acids: CASNRAGGPTYEQYF. The DNA of the CDR3 is TGTGCCAGCAATAGAGCGGGAGGACCAACCTACGAGCAGTACTTC.

The chain is built from TRBV11-3 and TRBJ2-2; D is perhaps TRBD1 or TRBD2 (5 bases each). Looked up from germline, CDR1 is SGHNT and CDR2 is YENEEA. V was clipped by 4 bases and J by 6 bases, with 9 bases between them. The CDR3 length is 13 residues. The CDR3 nucleotides are TGTGCCAGCAGCTCCAGGGACCCCGGGGAGCTGTTTTTT. Translated: CASSSRDPGELFF. Based on the CDR3 plus reference TRBV11-3 and TRBJ2-2, the full variable domain is EAGVVQSPRYKIIEKKQPVAFWCNPISGHNTLYWYLQNLGQGPELLIRYENEEAVDDSQLPKDRFSAERLKGVDSTLKIQPAELGDSAVYLCASSSRDPGELFFGEGSRLTVL.